This T cell receptor beta chain was documented in a study of blood T cell repertoires in COVID-19. The repertoire was sequenced with immunoSEQ multiplex PCR; TCRdb's copy has only in-frame clones and lacks some. The sample yields fewer than 350,000 clones, roughly 91% seen once. The source material was PBMCs or T cells enriched from blood (not recorded which). The sequence was collected from a woman aged 40 to 50 with acute COVID-19.

The chain's CDR3 is CASGRDLYEQYF. The CDR3 DNA sequence: TGTGCCAGCGGGAGGGACTTGTACGAGCAGTACTTC. The chain is built from TRBV6-5 and TRBJ2-7; 7 positions agree with TRBD2. CDR3 size: 12 residues. CDR1 is MNHEY and CDR2 is SVGAGI in the germline V gene. The V and J ends lost 8 bases and 4 bases, in that order; junction bases with no gene match: 5.